The 5 T cell receptor beta chains reported below all come from one sample, sequenced in a study of T-cell reconstitution after alpha-beta-depleted transplantation in children. Preparing the TCRbeta library involved the use of unique molecular identifiers. MiXCR, applied by TCRdb to the PCR reads, yields one record per CDR3 protein. Of about half a million distinct CDR3 sequences detected, roughly an eighth appear once; the ten largest clones hold around 6%. Sequences were derived from PBMCs from the stem cell graft donor, sampled from the stem cell graft. Receptor source: a human donor who donated a stem cell graft to a child with combined immunodeficiency.

The chain combines TRBV7-3 with TRBJ2-3; weak D call: TRBD1 (6 bases). CDR1 SGHTA and CDR2 FQGTGA come from the germline V gene. This CDR3 contains 15 residues. V was trimmed by 4 bases and J by 6 bases, leaving 17 bases between them. The CDR3 DNA reads TGTGCCAGCAGCTCCCAGGGGTCCACCCCCGATACGCAGTATTTT. It encodes CASSSQGSTPDTQYF.

This chain joins TRBV20-1 and TRBJ2-7; 12 bases map to TRBD2. In germline, CDR1 is DFQATT, CDR2 SNEGSKA (reference sequence). Trimming took 2 bases from V and 6 from J; bases not matched to a gene: 5. The CDR3 is 14 amino acids. The CDR3 nucleotides read TGCAGTGCTAGATTTCTAGCGGGAGGGCGCGAGCAGTACGTC. Its protein is CSARFLAGGREQYV.

This clonotype was detected ten times or more. The chain is built from TRBV24-1 and TRBJ2-1, with 9 bases identical to TRBD2. This CDR3 has 16 residues. Trimming at V came to 2 bases and at J to 6 bases, leaving 7 bases not matched to a gene. Germline assignment: CDR1 KGHDR and CDR2 SFDVKD. The CDR3 DNA sequence: TGTGCCACCAGTGATTGGGGCGGGAGGGCCGGCAATGAGCAGTTCTTC. Its translation: CATSDWGGRAGNEQFF.

The chain links TRBV27 to TRBJ2-2; TRBD2 matches at 16 bases. Trimming cost V 5 bases and J 0 bases; bases outside gene matches: 12. Germline CDR1 MNHEY, CDR2 SMNVEV (reference sequence). The CDR3 consists of 21 residues. The chain's CDR3 is CASSRESGLAGGMTNTGELFF. CDR3 bases: TGTGCCAGCAGTAGAGAATCGGGACTAGCGGGGGGGATGACGAACACCGGGGAGCTGTTTTTT.

This clonotype was recorded many times. The chain carries TRBV2 and TRBJ2-6, with unresolved D. From germline, CDR1 is SNHLY and CDR2 FYNNEI. Trimming cost V 1 base and J 4 bases, with 8 bases left between them. CDR3 size: 15 residues. The CDR3 spells CASSEGGPGANVLTF. The CDR3 DNA sequence: TGTGCCAGCAGTGAAGGAGGTCCCGGGGCCAACGTCCTGACTTTC.